One and the same sample provided the 9 T cell receptor beta chains below, sequenced in a study of T cell responses to AZD1222 COVID-19 vaccine. Profiling relied on immunoSEQ multiplex PCR, and the TCRdb table lists in-frame clones only, not all of them. The sample records more than 95,000 clones, roughly 88% being singletons. Sequenced here: peripheral blood, sampled on day 0 of AZD1222 vaccination. The receptors shown here come from an adult in good health.

The chain uses TRBV5-4 and TRBJ2-7; D perhaps matches TRBD1 (5 bases). There are 15 residues in the CDR3. Germline CDR1 reads SGHNT; CDR2 reads YYREEE (reference sequence). V shed 3 bases and J shed 2 bases, with 15 bases lying between them. The CDR3 loop is CASSSKQDPTYEQYF. CDR3 DNA sequence: TGTGCCAGCAGCTCAAAACAGGATCCCACCTACGAGCAGTACTTC.

The rearrangement links TRBV12-3 or TRBV12-4 to TRBJ2-7, with D possibly TRBD1 on 6 matching bases. V lost 5 bases to trimming and J lost 4 bases, with 9 bases between them. This CDR3 is 12 amino acids long. This chain's CDR3 is CASSGQTYEQYF. In nucleotides, the CDR3 is TGTGCCAGCAGTGGACAGACGTACGAGCAGTACTTC.

V and J are TRBV29-1 and TRBJ1-2; 9 bases are shared with TRBD1. The CDR3 sequence is 15 residues long. Germline loops: CDR1 SQVTM, CDR2 ANQGSEA. Germline trimming cut 6 bases from V and 5 bases from J; bases unmatched to any gene: 13. CDR3 coding DNA: TGCAGCGTGGGGACAGGGTCGCCGCTGACATATGGCTACACCTTC. Translation gives CSVGTGSPLTYGYTF.

This chain uses TRBV7-9 with TRBJ1-3; D uncertain. CDR3 length: 13 residues. The V gene's germline CDR1 is SEHNR and CDR2 FQNEAQ (reference sequence). Trimming cost V 1 base and J 2 bases, with 3 bases left between them. CDR3 DNA sequence: TGTGCCAGCAGCTTAGGTGCTGGAAACACCATATATTTT. Its translation is CASSLGAGNTIYF.

This clone was seen only once. The chain employs TRBV7-9 and TRBJ2-1, with D perhaps TRBD1 (5 bases). Deletions cut 1 base from V and 5 bases from J, with 6 bases between. CDR1 and CDR2 (germline): SEHNR, FQNEAQ (reference sequence). CDR3 length: 13 amino acids. The CDR3 sequence is CASSLVQDNEQFF. The CDR3 nucleotides are TGTGCCAGCAGCTTAGTACAGGACAATGAGCAGTTCTTC.

CDR3 protein: CASTPTGGDRGLSEQFF. CDR3 nucleotide sequence: TGTGCCAGCACCCCCACAGGGGGGGACAGGGGGCTTAGTGAGCAGTTCTTC. The genes are TRBV28 and TRBJ2-1, with 12 bases identical to TRBD1. Germline assignment: CDR1 MDHEN and CDR2 SYDVKM. The ends lost 7 bases at V and 9 bases at J; junction bases unmatched: 16. The CDR3 covers 17 residues. The complete variable domain, with remaining parts taken from reference TRBV28 and TRBJ2-1, reads DVKVTQSSRYLVKRTGEKVFLECVQDMDHENMFWYRQDPGLGLRLIYFSYDVKMKEKGDIPEGYSVSREKKERFSLILESASTNQTSMYLCASTPTGGDRGLSEQFFGPGTRLTVL.

J is TRBJ1-3 and V is TRBV6-1; 7 nucleotides line up with TRBD1. The CDR3 has 18 residues. Trimming removed 2 bases from V and 1 base from J; junction bases left unmatched: 11. The germline CDR1 and CDR2 sequences are MNHNS and SASEGT. This CDR3 is CASSEYSWTGLSGNTIYF. The CDR3 bases are TGTGCCAGCAGTGAATACTCCTGGACAGGTTTATCTGGAAACACCATATATTTT.

This clone was seen once. The rearrangement links TRBV4-3 to TRBJ2-1, with D uncertain. Trimming took off 1 base at V and 1 base at J, with 8 bases between the two ends. This CDR3 comprises 15 residues. Germline V gene sequence: CDR1 LGHNA, CDR2 YSLEER. CDR3 in DNA: TGCGCCAGCAGCCAAGTGGTCGGGTCCTACAATGAGCAGTTCTTC. Protein product: CASSQVVGSYNEQFF.

The chain is built from TRBV25-1 and TRBJ1-1; tentative D call: TRBD1 (6 bases). Germline values: CDR1 MGHDK, CDR2 SYGVNS. The V end was cut by 1 base, the J end by 5 bases, with 14 bases between. The CDR3 consists of 15 residues. The chain's CDR3 is CASSEWGAAKTEAFF. CDR3 nucleotides: TGTGCCAGCAGTGAATGGGGGGCCGCGAAGACTGAAGCTTTCTTT.